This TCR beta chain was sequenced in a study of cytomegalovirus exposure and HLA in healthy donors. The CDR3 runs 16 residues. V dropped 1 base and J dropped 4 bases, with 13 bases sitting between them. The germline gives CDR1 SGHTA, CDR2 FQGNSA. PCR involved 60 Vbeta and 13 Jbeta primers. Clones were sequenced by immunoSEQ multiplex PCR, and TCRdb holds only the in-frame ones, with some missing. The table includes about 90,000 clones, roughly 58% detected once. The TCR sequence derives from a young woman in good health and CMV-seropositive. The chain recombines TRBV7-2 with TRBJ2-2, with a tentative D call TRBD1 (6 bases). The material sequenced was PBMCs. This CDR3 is CASSLVVGQGTGELFF. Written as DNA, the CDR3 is TGTGCCAGCAGCTTAGTGGTGGGACAAGGCACCGGGGAGCTGTTTTTT.